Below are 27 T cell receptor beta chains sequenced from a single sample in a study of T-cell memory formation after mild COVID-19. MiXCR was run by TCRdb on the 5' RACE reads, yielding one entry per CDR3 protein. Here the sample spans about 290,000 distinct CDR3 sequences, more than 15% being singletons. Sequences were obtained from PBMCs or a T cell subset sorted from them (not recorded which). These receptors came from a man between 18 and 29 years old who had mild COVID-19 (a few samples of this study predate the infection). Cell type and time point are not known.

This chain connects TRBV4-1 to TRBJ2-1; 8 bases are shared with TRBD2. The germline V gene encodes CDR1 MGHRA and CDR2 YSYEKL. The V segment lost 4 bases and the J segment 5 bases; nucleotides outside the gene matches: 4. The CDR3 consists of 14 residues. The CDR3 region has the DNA TGCGCCAGCAGCCTTAGCGGGGCCGACAATGAGCAGTTCTTC. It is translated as CASSLSGADNEQFF.

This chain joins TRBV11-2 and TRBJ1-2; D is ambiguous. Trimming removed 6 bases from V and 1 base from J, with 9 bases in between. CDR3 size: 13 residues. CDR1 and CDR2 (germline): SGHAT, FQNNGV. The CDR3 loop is CASSPDVNYGYTF. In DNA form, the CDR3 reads TGTGCCAGCAGTCCCGACGTTAACTATGGCTACACCTTC.

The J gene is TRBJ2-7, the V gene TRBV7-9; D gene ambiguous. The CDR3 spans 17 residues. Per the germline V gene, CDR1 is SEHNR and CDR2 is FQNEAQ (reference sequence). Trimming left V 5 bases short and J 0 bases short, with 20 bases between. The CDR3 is CASSLTISSTTSYEQYV. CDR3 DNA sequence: TGTGCCAGCAGCCTGACAATTAGTAGCACCACCTCCTACGAGCAGTACGTC.

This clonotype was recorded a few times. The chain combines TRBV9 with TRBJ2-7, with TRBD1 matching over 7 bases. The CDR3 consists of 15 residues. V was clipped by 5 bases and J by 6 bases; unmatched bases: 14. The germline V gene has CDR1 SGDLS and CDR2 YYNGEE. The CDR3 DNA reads TGTGCCAGCAGTGGAGAGAACAGGGGTCACGGCGAGCAGTACTTC. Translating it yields CASSGENRGHGEQYF.

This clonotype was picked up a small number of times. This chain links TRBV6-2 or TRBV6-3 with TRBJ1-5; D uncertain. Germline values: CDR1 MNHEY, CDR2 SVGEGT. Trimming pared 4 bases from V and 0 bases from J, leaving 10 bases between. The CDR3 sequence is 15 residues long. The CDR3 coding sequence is TGTGCCAGCAGTTCCAGGATACTTAGCAATCAGCCCCAGCATTTT. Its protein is CASSSRILSNQPQHF.

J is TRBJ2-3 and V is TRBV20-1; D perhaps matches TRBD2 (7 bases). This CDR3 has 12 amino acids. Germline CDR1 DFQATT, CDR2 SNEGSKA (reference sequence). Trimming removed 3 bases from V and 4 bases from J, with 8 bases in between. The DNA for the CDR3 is TGCAGTGCTAGCGGGGGGCCAGATACGCAGTATTTT. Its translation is CSASGGPDTQYF.

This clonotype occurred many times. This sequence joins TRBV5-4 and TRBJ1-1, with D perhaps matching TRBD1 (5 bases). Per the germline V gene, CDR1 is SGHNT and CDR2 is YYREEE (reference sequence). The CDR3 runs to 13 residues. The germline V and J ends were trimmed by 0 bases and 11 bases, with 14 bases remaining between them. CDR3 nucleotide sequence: TGTGCCAGCAGCTTGGGGGGGTCCGGCCGGGCTTTCTTT. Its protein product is CASSLGGSGRAFF.

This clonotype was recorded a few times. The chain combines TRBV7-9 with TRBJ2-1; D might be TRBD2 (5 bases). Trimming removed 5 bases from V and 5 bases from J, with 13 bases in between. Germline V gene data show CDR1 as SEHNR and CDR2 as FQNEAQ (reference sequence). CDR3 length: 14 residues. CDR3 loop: CASSPPPGNNEQFF. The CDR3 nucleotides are TGTGCCAGCAGCCCGCCCCCGGGGAACAATGAGCAGTTCTTC.

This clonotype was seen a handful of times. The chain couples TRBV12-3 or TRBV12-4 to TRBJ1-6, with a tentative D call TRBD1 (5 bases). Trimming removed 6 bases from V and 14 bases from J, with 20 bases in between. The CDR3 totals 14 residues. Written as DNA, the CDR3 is TGTGCCAGCAGCCGGGGGGACGGTATTGCGGCCCTCCACTTT. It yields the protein CASSRGDGIAALHF.

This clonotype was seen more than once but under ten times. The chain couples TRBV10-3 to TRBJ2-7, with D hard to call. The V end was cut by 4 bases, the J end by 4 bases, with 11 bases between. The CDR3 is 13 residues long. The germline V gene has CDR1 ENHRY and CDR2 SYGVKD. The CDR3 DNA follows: TGTGCCATCAGTGGACAAGGTTCGTACGAGCAGTACGTC. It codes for CAISGQGSYEQYV.

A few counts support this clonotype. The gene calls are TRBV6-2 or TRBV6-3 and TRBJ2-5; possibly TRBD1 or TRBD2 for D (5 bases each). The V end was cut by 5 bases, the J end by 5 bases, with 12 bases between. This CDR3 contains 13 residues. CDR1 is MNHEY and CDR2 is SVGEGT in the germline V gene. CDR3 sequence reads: CASSGHGTETQYF. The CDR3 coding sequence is TGTGCCAGCAGTGGACACGGGACGGAGACCCAGTACTTC.

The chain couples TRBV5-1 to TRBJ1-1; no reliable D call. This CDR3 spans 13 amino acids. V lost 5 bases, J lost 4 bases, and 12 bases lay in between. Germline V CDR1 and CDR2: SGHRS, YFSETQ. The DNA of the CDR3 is TGCGCCAGCAGGAGCGAGTCGGCCACTGAAGCTTTCTTT. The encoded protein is CASRSESATEAFF.

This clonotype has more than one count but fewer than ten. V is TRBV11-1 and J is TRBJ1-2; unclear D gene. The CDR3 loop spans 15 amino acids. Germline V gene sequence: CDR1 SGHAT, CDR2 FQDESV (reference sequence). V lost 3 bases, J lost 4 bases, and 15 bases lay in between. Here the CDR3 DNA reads TGTGCCAGCAGCTTCGGGAGAGCTCTACCCTATGGCTACACCTTC. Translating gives CASSFGRALPYGYTF.

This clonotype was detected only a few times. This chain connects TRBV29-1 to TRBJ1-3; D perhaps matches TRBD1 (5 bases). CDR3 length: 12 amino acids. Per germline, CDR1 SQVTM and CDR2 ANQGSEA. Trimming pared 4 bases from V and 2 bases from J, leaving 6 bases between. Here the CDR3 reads CSVARAGNTIYF. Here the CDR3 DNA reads TGCAGCGTTGCCAGGGCTGGAAACACCATATATTTT.

The CDR3 nucleotides are TGTGCCATCAGTGAGTCGGGATTTAGTGGCCAGCCCCAGCATTTT. Translated: CAISESGFSGQPQHF. V and J are TRBV10-3 and TRBJ1-5; D is uncertain. The CDR3 has 15 amino acids. Trimming left V 0 bases short and J 7 bases short, with 13 bases between. Germline CDR1 is ENHRY and CDR2 is SYGVKD.

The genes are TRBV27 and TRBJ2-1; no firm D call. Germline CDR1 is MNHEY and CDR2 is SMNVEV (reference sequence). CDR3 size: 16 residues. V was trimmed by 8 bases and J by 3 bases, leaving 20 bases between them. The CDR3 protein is CASGLILLSGYNEQFF. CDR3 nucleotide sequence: TGTGCCAGCGGTCTTATACTTCTTTCCGGCTACAATGAGCAGTTCTTC.

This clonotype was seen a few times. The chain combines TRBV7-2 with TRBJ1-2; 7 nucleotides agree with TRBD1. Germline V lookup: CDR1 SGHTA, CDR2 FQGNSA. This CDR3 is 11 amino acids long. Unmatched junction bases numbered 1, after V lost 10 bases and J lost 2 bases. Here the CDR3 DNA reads TGTGCCACAGGGGGGAACTATGGCTACACCTTC. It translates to CATGGNYGYTF.

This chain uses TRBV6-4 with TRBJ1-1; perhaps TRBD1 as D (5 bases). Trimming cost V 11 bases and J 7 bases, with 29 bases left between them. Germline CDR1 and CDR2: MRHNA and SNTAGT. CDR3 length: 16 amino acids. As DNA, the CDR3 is TGTGCCCCCCCAGGACAATCGGGGGGAAGTTGTCGTGAAGCTTTCTTT. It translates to CAPPGQSGGSCREAFF.

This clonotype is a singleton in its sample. CDR3 DNA sequence: TGTGCCAGCAGCCCAGCAGGGGTGGGCACTGAAGCTTTCTTT. The encoded protein is CASSPAGVGTEAFF. The chain couples TRBV7-9 to TRBJ1-1; maybe TRBD1 (6 bases). Per the germline V gene, CDR1 is SEHNR and CDR2 is FQNEAQ (reference sequence). This CDR3 is built from 14 residues. V was clipped by 5 bases and J by 4 bases, with 14 bases between them.

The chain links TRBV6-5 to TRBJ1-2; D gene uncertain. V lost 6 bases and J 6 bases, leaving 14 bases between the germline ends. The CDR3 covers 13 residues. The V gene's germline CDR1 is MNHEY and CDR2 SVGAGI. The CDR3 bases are TGTGCCAGCAGCCCAGACTGGGATGATGGCTACACCTTC. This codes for CASSPDWDDGYTF.

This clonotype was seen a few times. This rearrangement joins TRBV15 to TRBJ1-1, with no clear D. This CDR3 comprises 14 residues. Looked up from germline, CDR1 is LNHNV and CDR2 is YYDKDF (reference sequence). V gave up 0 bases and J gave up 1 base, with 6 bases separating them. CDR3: CATSRDRQNTEAFF. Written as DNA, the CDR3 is TGTGCCACCAGCAGAGATAGACAGAACACTGAAGCTTTCTTT.

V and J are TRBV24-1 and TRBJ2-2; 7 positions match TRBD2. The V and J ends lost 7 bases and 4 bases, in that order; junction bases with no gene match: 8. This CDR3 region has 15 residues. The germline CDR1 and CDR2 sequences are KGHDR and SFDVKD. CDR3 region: CATRSGEGSTGELFF. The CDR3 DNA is TGTGCCACCAGAAGTGGGGAGGGGAGCACCGGGGAGCTGTTTTTT.

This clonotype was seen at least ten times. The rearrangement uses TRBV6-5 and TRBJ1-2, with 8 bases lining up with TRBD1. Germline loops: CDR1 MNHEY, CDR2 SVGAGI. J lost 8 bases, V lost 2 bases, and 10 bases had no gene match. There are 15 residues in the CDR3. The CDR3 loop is CASSYPATGDGGYTF. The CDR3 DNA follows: TGTGCCAGCAGTTACCCCGCGACAGGGGATGGGGGCTACACCTTC.

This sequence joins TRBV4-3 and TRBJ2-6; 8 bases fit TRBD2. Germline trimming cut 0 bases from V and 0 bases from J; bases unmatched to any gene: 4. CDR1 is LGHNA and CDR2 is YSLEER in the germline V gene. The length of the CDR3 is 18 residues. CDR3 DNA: TGCGCCAGCAGCCAAGACTTAGCGGGGAGCTCTGGGGCCAACGTCCTGACTTTC. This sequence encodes CASSQDLAGSSGANVLTF.

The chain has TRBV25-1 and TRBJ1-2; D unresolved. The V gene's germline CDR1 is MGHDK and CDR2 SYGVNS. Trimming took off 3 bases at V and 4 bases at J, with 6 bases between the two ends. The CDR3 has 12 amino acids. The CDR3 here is CASSELRYGYTF. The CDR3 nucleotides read TGTGCCAGCAGTGAGTTACGCTATGGCTACACCTTC.

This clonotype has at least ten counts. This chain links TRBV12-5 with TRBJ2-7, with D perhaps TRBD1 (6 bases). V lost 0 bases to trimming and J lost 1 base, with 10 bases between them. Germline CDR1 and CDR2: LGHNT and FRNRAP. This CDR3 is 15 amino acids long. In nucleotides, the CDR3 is TGTGCTAGTGGTTTGGTACAGGGTCTATCCTACGAGCAGTACTTC. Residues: CASGLVQGLSYEQYF.

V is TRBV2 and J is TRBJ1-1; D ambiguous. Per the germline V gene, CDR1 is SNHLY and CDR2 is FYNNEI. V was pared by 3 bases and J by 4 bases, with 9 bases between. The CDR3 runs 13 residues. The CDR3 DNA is TGTGCCAGCAGTGATAATACGGGCACTGAAGCTTTCTTT. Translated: CASSDNTGTEAFF.